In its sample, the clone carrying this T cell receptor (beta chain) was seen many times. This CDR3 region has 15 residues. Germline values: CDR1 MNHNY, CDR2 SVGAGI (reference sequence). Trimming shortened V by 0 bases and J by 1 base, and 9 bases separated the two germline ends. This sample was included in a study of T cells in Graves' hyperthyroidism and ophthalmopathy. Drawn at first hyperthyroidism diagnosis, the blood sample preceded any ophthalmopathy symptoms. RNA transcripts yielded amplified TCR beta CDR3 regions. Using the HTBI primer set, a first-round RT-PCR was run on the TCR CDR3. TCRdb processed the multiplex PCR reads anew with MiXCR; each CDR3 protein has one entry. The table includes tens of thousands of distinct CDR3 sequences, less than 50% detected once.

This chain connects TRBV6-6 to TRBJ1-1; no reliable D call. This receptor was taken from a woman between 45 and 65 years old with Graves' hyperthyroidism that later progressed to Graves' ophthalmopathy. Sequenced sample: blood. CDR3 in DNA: TGTGCCAGCAGTTACTCTGGGGATGGGAACACTGAAGCTTTCTTT. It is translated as CASSYSGDGNTEAFF.